These T cell receptor beta chains were read from a single sample in a study of cytomegalovirus exposure and HLA in healthy donors. Sequencing was performed with immunoSEQ multiplex PCR; in TCRdb, only in-frame clones are kept and a portion is missing. The sample yields tens of thousands of clones, roughly 67% seen once. The sample taken for sequencing was PBMCs. The receptors originated from a woman aged 50 to 60 in good health and CMV-seropositive. The CDR3 runs from the conserved cysteine through the conserved F or W. The D gene is left open where the match is weak. Clone size, where shown, is once, few, many, or a class for clones that have expanded.

clone_size | j_call | v_call | d_call | cdr3_aa | cdr3_nt
NA | TRBJ2-7 | TRBV23-1 | TRBD1 | CASGEGTGGYEQYF | TGCGCCAGCGGGGAGGGGACAGGGGGCTACGAGCAGTACTTC
NA | TRBJ2-7 | TRBV14 | NA | CASSQAHPGAQGEQYF | TGTGCCAGCAGCCAAGCGCATCCGGGAGCCCAAGGCGAGCAGTACTTC
NA | TRBJ2-1 | TRBV6-5 | NA | CASSYSGLASYNEQFF | TGTGCCAGCAGTTACTCGGGCCTCGCCTCCTACAATGAGCAGTTCTTC
NA | TRBJ2-2 | TRBV13 | NA | CASKKGQSRRVPGELFF | TGTGCCAGCAAAAAAGGACAGTCCAGGCGGGTCCCCGGGGAGCTGTTTTTT
few | TRBJ2-7 | TRBV9 | NA | CASSVATRGAQYF | TGTGCCAGCAGCGTAGCTACCCGGGGTGCCCAGTACTTC
NA | TRBJ2-5 | TRBV27 | TRBD1 | CASSAGQGAQETQYF | TGTGCCAGCAGTGCTGGACAGGGGGCTCAGGAGACCCAGTACTTC
few | TRBJ1-1 | TRBV7-9 | NA | CASSLVVTEAFF | TGTGCCAGCAGCTTAGTAGTCACTGAAGCTTTCTTT
NA | TRBJ1-2 | TRBV7-3 | TRBD1 | CASSSTGEGYTF | TGTGCCAGCAGCTCAACAGGGGAAGGCTACACCTTC
NA | TRBJ2-7 | TRBV10-2 | TRBD1 | CASSDYYGDRSLYEQYF | TGCGCCAGCAGTGATTATTATGGGGACAGGAGTCTATACGAGCAGTACTTC
NA | TRBJ1-1 | TRBV5-1 | NA | CASSLGTLNTEAFF | TGCGCCAGCAGCTTAGGGACATTGAACACTGAAGCTTTCTTT
NA | TRBJ2-5 | TRBV7-3 | NA | CASSLYLGPQETQYF | TGTGCCAGCAGCTTATATCTAGGCCCGCAAGAGACCCAGTACTTC
NA | TRBJ2-1 | TRBV13 | NA | CASSQTGFSNEQFF | TGTGCCAGCAGCCAGACAGGTTTTAGCAATGAGCAGTTCTTC
once | TRBJ1-6 | TRBV27 | NA | CASSLGFGSPLHF | TGTGCCAGCAGTTTAGGTTTCGGTTCACCCCTCCACTTT
NA | TRBJ2-1 | TRBV27 | NA | CASSSRTGEDEQFF | TGTGCCAGCAGTTCACGGACTGGGGAAGATGAGCAGTTCTTC
NA | TRBJ2-7 | TRBV5-1 | NA | CASSLGQANEQYF | TGCGCCAGCAGCTTGGGTCAGGCGAACGAGCAGTACTTC
NA | TRBJ1-5 | TRBV18 | TRBD1 | CASSPPGQGNQPQHF | TGTGCCAGCTCACCGCCGGGACAGGGGAATCAGCCCCAGCATTTT
NA | TRBJ1-5 | TRBV9 | NA | CARQGYRANPSNQPQHF | TGTGCCAGACAAGGGTACAGGGCAAACCCTAGCAATCAGCCCCAGCATTTT
NA | TRBJ2-1 | TRBV11-3 | TRBD2 | CASSLGTSNEQFF | TGTGCCAGCAGCTTAGGGACTAGCAATGAGCAGTTCTTC
few | TRBJ1-2 | TRBV27 | TRBD1 | CASSLDGTGYGYTF | TGTGCCAGCAGTCTAGATGGGACAGGATATGGCTACACCTTC
few | TRBJ2-2 | TRBV27 | TRBD1 | CASSGEDRERAGELFF | TGTGCCAGCAGTGGGGAGGACAGGGAGAGGGCCGGGGAGCTGTTTTTT
once | TRBJ2-3 | TRBV9 | NA | CASSVVSGSTDTQYF | TGTGCCAGCAGCGTAGTTAGCGGTAGCACAGATACGCAGTATTTT
NA | TRBJ1-3 | TRBV28 | TRBD1 | CASRTGTGNTIYF | TGTGCCAGCAGGACAGGGACTGGAAACACCATATATTTT
NA | TRBJ1-1 | TRBV6-1 | TRBD1 | CASTFSDRGNTEAFF | TGTGCCAGCACCTTTTCTGACAGGGGGAACACTGAAGCTTTCTTT
NA | TRBJ1-2 | TRBV5-1 | NA | CASSPQGRGNYGYTF | TGCGCCAGCAGCCCCCAGGGGCGCGGGAACTATGGCTACACCTTC